This T cell receptor (beta chain) came from a study of vaccination and CD4 T cells after COVID-19. Study at large: Recovered patients in the cohort numbered six men and four women, two of them Hispanic. Overlapping spike peptides of SARS-CoV-2, HCoV-NL63, HCoV-OC43 and HCoV-229E stimulated the cells.

This CDR3 is built from 13 residues. V was cut by 9 bases and J by 9 bases, with 18 bases left in between. Treatment: roughly ten-day PBMC culture with coronavirus spike peptide pools or control peptides (ViraFEST assay). Patients returned positive PCR results between March and December 2020, earlier than US Alpha, Beta and Delta variants. A remark on this clonotype: The antigen is unknown.

Cultured CD4+ T-cell DNA underwent Oncomine TCR Beta short-read sequencing. MiXCR, applied by TCRdb to the PCR reads, yields one record per CDR3 protein. The sample records about 15,000 distinct CDR3 sequences, roughly 61% being singletons. The sequenced material came from CD4+ T cells from blood, cultured in vitro. The chain recombines TRBV12-3 or TRBV12-4 with TRBJ2-4, with D possibly being TRBD1 or TRBD2 (7 bases each). This TCR came from a human donor who had recovered from COVID-19. CDR3 sequence: CASRDSRGGIQYF. In nucleotides, the CDR3 is TGTGCCAGTAGGGACAGCCGCGGGGGCATTCAGTACTTC.